This TCR beta chain was observed in a study of T cells in Graves' hyperthyroidism and ophthalmopathy. RNA transcripts yielded amplified TCR beta CDR3 regions. Using the HTBI primer set, a first-round RT-PCR was run on the TCR CDR3. MiXCR was run by TCRdb on the multiplex PCR reads, yielding one entry per CDR3 protein. The profile covers about 360,000 distinct CDR3 sequences, with less than 20% appearing a single time and around 30% taken by the ten largest. Those patients with uncontrolled infection, other autoimmune disease, pregnancy or lactation were excluded. Germline CDR1 and CDR2: MNHEY and SMNVEV (reference sequence). With 6 bases removed from V and 4 bases from J, the gap between germline ends came to 7 bases. The CDR3 totals 13 residues.

This TCR derives from a woman under 30 with Graves' hyperthyroidism that later progressed to Graves' ophthalmopathy. The gene calls are TRBV27 and TRBJ2-6, with unresolved D. The specimen was blood. The CDR3 coding sequence is TGTGCCAGCAGCGTGGCCGGGGCCAACGTCCTGACTTTC. Its translation is CASSVAGANVLTF.